Shown below are 5 T cell receptor beta chains from a single sample sequenced in a study of blood T cell repertoires in COVID-19. Measured with immunoSEQ multiplex PCR; TCRdb has only the in-frame clones, and not every one. The sample includes 290,000 or so clones, around 85% seen only once; the top ten take roughly 5.3%. The specimen was peripheral blood. The receptor source for this set is a man aged 50 to 59 with active or convalescent COVID-19.

Points on this clone: At one boundary the junction diverges from the germline segment, which might be a read error. The same CDR3 can be traced to other DNA sequences in this sample. V usage is TRBV6-2 or TRBV6-3 and J usage is TRBJ1-5, with 8 positions matching TRBD1. CDR1 is MNHEY, CDR2 SVGEGT, per germline. The CDR3 is 15 amino acids. The CDR3 nucleotides read TGTGCCAGCAGCTCTACAGGGGGGGGGAATCAGCCTCAGCATTTT. It codes for CASSSTGGGNQPQHF.

This clone was counted between two and nine times. V usage is TRBV29-1 and J usage is TRBJ2-1; weak D call: TRBD2 (6 bases). The V gene's germline CDR1 is SQVTM and CDR2 ANQGSEA. The germline V and J ends were trimmed by 4 bases and 0 bases, with 10 bases remaining between them. The CDR3 covers 14 residues. CDR3 DNA: TGCAGCGTTGCGGGGGAAAACTCCTACAATGAGCAGTTCTTC. Protein: CSVAGENSYNEQFF.

J is TRBJ2-1 and V is TRBV7-9, with 7 bases matching TRBD2. V lost 11 bases and J lost 4; bases outside the gene matches: 8. CDR3 size: 13 residues. Germline V lookup: CDR1 SEHNR, CDR2 FQNEAQ (reference sequence). The DNA for the CDR3 is TGTGCCGGATCTAGCGGACCTTACAATGAGCAGTTCTTC. Its translation: CAGSSGPYNEQFF.

The V call is TRBV11-2, the J call TRBJ1-1; D unclear. This CDR3 comprises 13 residues. Germline CDR1 reads SGHAT; CDR2 reads FQNNGV. Deletions cut 5 bases from V and 4 bases from J, with 11 bases between. The CDR3 reads CASSPRGGTEAFF. In DNA form, the CDR3 reads TGTGCCAGCAGCCCCCGGGGAGGCACTGAAGCTTTCTTT.

This clone came up a few times. Germline is not matched at one junction end, which may reflect a read error. The rearrangement joins TRBV27 to TRBJ1-6; maybe TRBD1 (6 bases). This CDR3 contains 15 residues. Germline V gene data show CDR1 as MNHEY and CDR2 as SMNVEV (reference sequence). CDR3 coding DNA: TGTGCCAGCAGTTTAACCCCAGGGGATAAATCACCCCTCCACTTT. As protein: CASSLTPGDKSPLHF.